The clone carrying this T cell receptor (beta chain) was picked up many times. Its specificity is unknown. V lost 5 bases to trimming and J lost 4 bases, with 15 bases between them. The CDR3 contains 15 residues. This sample stems from a study of T cell repertoires in cytomegalovirus infection. The overall study: A matching HLA type, together with CMV infection, was signaled by public TCR beta signatures. Findings and caveats of the study: Cumulated frequencies of public TCR beta families served to identify carriers of CMV plus the relevant HLA.

MiXCR, run by TCRdb on the reads, gives a single entry per CDR3 protein. The profile shows more than 200,000 distinct CDR3 sequences, less than 9.5% of them singletons. The receptor was isolated from a human donor in good health (CMV status not recorded). Some clones in this sample may be carry-over from other donors' samples. The chain joins TRBV12-3 or TRBV12-4 to TRBJ1-5; D not resolved. The sequencing input was PBMCs. The CDR3 is CASSGTIGSNQPQHF. CDR3 nucleotides: TGTGCCAGCAGTGGTACAATAGGGAGTAATCAGCCCCAGCATTTT.